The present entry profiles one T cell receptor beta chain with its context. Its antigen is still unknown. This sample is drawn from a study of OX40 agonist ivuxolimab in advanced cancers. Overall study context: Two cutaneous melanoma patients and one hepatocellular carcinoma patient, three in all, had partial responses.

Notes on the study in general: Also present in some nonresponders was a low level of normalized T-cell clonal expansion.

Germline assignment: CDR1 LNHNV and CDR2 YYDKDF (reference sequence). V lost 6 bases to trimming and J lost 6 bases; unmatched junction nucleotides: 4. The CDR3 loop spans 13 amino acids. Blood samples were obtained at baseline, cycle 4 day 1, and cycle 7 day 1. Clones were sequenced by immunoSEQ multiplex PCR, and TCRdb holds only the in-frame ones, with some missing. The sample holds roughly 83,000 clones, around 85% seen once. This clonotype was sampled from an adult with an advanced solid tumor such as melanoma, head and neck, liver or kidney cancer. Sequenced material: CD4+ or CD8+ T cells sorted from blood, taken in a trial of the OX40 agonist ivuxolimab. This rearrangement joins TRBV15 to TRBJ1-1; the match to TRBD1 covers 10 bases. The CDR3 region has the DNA TGTGCCACCAGGGACAGGGGGGCCCCTGAAGCTTTCTTT. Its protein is CATRDRGAPEAFF.